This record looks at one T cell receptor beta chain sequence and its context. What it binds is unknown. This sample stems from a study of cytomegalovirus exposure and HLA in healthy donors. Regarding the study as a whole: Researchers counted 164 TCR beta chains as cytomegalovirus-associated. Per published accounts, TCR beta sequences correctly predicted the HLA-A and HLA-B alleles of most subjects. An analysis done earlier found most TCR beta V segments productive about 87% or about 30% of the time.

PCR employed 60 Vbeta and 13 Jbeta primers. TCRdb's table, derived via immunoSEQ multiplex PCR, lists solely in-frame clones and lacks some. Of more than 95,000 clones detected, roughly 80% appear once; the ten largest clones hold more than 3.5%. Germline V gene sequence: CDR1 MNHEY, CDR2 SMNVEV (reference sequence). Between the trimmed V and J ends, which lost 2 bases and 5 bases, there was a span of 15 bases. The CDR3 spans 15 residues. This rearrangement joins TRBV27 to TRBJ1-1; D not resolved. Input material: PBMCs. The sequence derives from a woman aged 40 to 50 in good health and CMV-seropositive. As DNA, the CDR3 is TGTGCCAGCAGTTTAACTCCAGGTCGGGAGACTGAAGCTTTCTTT. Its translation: CASSLTPGRETEAFF.